These 32 T cell receptor beta chains came from one sample sequenced in a study of T cells in Graves' hyperthyroidism and ophthalmopathy. Amplified regions were TCR beta CDR3 sequences from RNA transcripts. Carried out on the TCR CDR3, a first-round RT-PCR used the HTBI primer set. TCRdb recomputed calls from the multiplex PCR reads with MiXCR, one row per CDR3 protein. The table lists some 510,000 distinct CDR3 sequences, 20% to 25% of them singletons. Input material: blood. These receptors all stem from a man younger than 30 with Graves' hyperthyroidism.

In the case of this clonotype: This is likely a read error, given that the CDR3 carries no conserved phenylalanine or tryptophan at its end. This chain links TRBV6-5 with TRBJ2-7; possibly TRBD1 or TRBD2 for D (5 bases each). The CDR3 extends over 14 amino acids. V lost 0 bases to trimming and J lost 2 bases, with 8 bases between them. Germline V gene sequence: CDR1 MNHEY, CDR2 SVGAGI. CDR3 sequence: CASSYSGGTYEQYY. For the CDR3, the DNA is TGTGCCAGCAGTTACTCTGGGGGAACCTACGAGCAGTACTAC.

In its sample, this clonotype was seen a few times. This sequence joins TRBV19 and TRBJ1-1, with D hard to call. The CDR3 runs 13 residues. CDR1 LNHDA and CDR2 SQIVND come from the germline V gene (reference sequence). Trimming took 8 bases from V and 1 from J, leaving 11 bases between them. For the CDR3, the DNA is TGTGCCAGTGATTCCGGAGGGAACACTGAAGCTTTCTTT. It translates to CASDSGGNTEAFF.

This clonotype appeared many times. The J gene is TRBJ2-7, the V gene TRBV28; TRBD2 might be the D (5 bases). This CDR3 is built from 13 residues. Germline V gene data show CDR1 as MDHEN and CDR2 as SYDVKM. V shed 5 bases and J shed 3 bases, with 11 bases lying between them. CDR3 coding DNA: TGTGCCAGCAGTCCCGGGGTCTTCTACGAGCAGTACTTC. Translation: CASSPGVFYEQYF.

This chain uses TRBV6-1 with TRBJ1-1, with a possible D match to TRBD1 (6 bases). V lost 0 bases and J lost 5, with 13 bases in between. From germline, CDR1 is MNHNS and CDR2 SASEGT. This CDR3 is built from 15 residues. Written as DNA, the CDR3 is TGTGCCAGCAGTGAAGCGGGGGGCAGGGTTACTGAAGCTTTCTTT. This gives the protein CASSEAGGRVTEAFF.

As to this clonotype: Given the absence of the conserved phenylalanine or tryptophan at the CDR3 end, a read error is likely. The rearrangement joins TRBV5-5 to TRBJ2-7; a weak D match, TRBD1 (6 bases). There are 15 residues in the CDR3. Deletions cut 0 bases from V and 4 bases from J, with 14 bases between. Germline V CDR1 and CDR2: SGHKS, YYEKEE (reference sequence). CDR3 sequence (DNA): TGTGCCAGCAGCTTGGGATTAGGGACACCTTACGAGCAGTACTAC. It encodes CASSLGLGTPYEQYY.

This chain links TRBV12-3 or TRBV12-4 with TRBJ1-2, with 7 bases identical to TRBD1. J was trimmed by 6 bases and V by 5 bases; bases with no gene match: 9. The length of the CDR3 is 14 residues. The CDR3 loop is CASSHMYRGHGYTF. Here the CDR3 DNA reads TGTGCCAGCAGTCACATGTACAGGGGACATGGCTACACCTTC.

At least ten counts were recorded for this clonotype. The chain joins TRBV6-5 to TRBJ2-5, with D maybe TRBD2 (6 bases). Looked up from germline, CDR1 is MNHEY and CDR2 is SVGAGI. This CDR3 is built from 14 residues. The ends were cut back, 0 bases at V and 2 bases at J, with 7 bases in the middle. CDR3 amino acids: CASSYSGLQETQYF. Here the CDR3 DNA reads TGTGCCAGCAGTTACTCGGGACTGCAAGAGACCCAGTACTTC.

This clonotype was picked up many times. The chain couples TRBV5-1 to TRBJ1-5, with TRBD1 matching over 9 bases. The CDR3 length is 15 residues. In germline, CDR1 is SGHRS, CDR2 YFSETQ. Trimming removed 4 bases from V and 7 bases from J; junction bases left unmatched: 9. The CDR3 bases are TGCGCCAGCAGCGCCACAGGGGGCGCGGAGCAGCCCCAGCATTTT. Amino acid sequence: CASSATGGAEQPQHF.

This clonotype has ten or more counts. The V call is TRBV12-3 or TRBV12-4, the J call TRBJ1-2; 9 nucleotides match TRBD1. V shed 8 bases and J 4 bases; nucleotides not matched to a gene: 5. CDR3 length: 13 amino acids. DNA of the CDR3: TGTGCCAGCTGGGACAGGGACTCCTATGGCTACACCTTC. Translated: CASWDRDSYGYTF.

The V and J genes are TRBV5-5 and TRBJ2-7; tentatively, D is TRBD1 (6 bases). The CDR3 extends over 15 amino acids. CDR1 is SGHKS and CDR2 is YYEKEE in the germline V gene (reference sequence). V gave up 1 base and J gave up 0 bases, with 11 bases separating them. The CDR3 DNA sequence: TGTGCCAGCAGCTTGAAACAGGACAGCTCCTACGAGCAGTACTTC. Translating it yields CASSLKQDSSYEQYF.

This clonotype was seen at least ten times. The chain carries TRBV6-5 and TRBJ1-1, with TRBD1 as a possible D gene (6 bases). Trimming left V 2 bases short and J 4 bases short, with 11 bases between. This CDR3 comprises 14 residues. Germline CDR1 MNHEY, CDR2 SVGAGI. The CDR3 DNA reads as TGTGCCAGCAGTTACCAGGGGAGAGGCACTGAAGCTTTCTTT. It yields the protein CASSYQGRGTEAFF.

In this sample, this clonotype turned up many times. This sequence joins TRBV24-1 and TRBJ2-2, with D unclear. Between the trimmed V and J ends, which lost 2 bases and 3 bases, there was a span of 12 bases. This CDR3 has 16 amino acids. Looked up from germline, CDR1 is KGHDR and CDR2 is SFDVKD. This chain's CDR3 is CATSDWRTVDTGELFF. CDR3 in DNA: TGTGCCACCAGTGATTGGCGCACAGTTGACACCGGGGAGCTGTTTTTT.

This clonotype was detected many times. The chain has TRBV6-5 and TRBJ1-1; D unresolved. V lost 4 bases and J lost 3, with 18 bases in between. This CDR3 contains 16 residues. Germline CDR1 reads MNHEY; CDR2 reads SVGAGI. CDR3 sequence: CASSSPRTGPDTEAFF. DNA of the CDR3: TGTGCCAGCAGTTCCCCCAGGACTGGGCCCGACACTGAAGCTTTCTTT.

In this sample, this clonotype turned up many times. The genes are TRBV12-3 or TRBV12-4 and TRBJ2-5, with 8 bases aligning to TRBD2. V shed 4 bases and J 0 bases; nucleotides not matched to a gene: 7. The CDR3 runs 16 residues. The CDR3 spells CASSSGGRPDQETQYF. The CDR3 bases are TGTGCCAGCAGTTCGGGGGGGAGGCCGGACCAAGAGACCCAGTACTTC.

The genes are TRBV6-2 or TRBV6-3 and TRBJ1-5; 7 bases map to TRBD1. V shed 2 bases and J 9 bases; nucleotides not matched to a gene: 13. The CDR3 loop spans 16 amino acids. Germline V gives CDR1 MNHEY, CDR2 SVGEGT. The CDR3 here is CASSYHLGQPSWPQHF. The DNA of the CDR3 is TGTGCCAGCAGTTACCATTTGGGACAGCCAAGCTGGCCCCAGCATTTT.

The V and J genes are TRBV18 and TRBJ1-1; weak D call: TRBD1 (6 bases). Germline V gives CDR1 KGHSH, CDR2 LQKENI. With 6 bases removed from V and 1 base from J, the gap between germline ends came to 21 bases. The CDR3 is 17 residues long. CDR3: CASSTSQGLLGNTEAFF. For the CDR3, the DNA is TGTGCCAGCTCGACCTCACAGGGACTCTTGGGGAACACTGAAGCTTTCTTT.

This clonotype was picked up a small number of times. The chain links TRBV28 to TRBJ2-5; D not certain. This CDR3 has 15 residues. CDR1 MDHEN and CDR2 SYDVKM come from the germline V gene. V shed 6 bases and J shed 2 bases, with 16 bases lying between them. CDR3 nucleotide sequence: TGTGCCAGCAGACTCTTGGGCTACCGTCAAGAGACCCAGTACTTC. This sequence encodes CASRLLGYRQETQYF. Supplemented by reference TRBV28 and TRBJ2-5, the full variable domain reads DVKVTQSSRYLVKRTGEKVFLECVQDMDHENMFWYRQDPGLGLRLIYFSYDVKMKEKGDIPEGYSVSREKKERFSLILESASTNQTSMYLCASRLLGYRQETQYFGPGTRLLVL.

This clonotype was seen at least ten times. This sequence joins TRBV25-1 and TRBJ2-5, with 8 bases that match TRBD2. The CDR3 consists of 15 residues. The V gene's germline CDR1 is MGHDK and CDR2 SYGVNS. V dropped 3 bases and J dropped 4; count of bases not matched to a gene: 7. The CDR3 here is CASSDAGGAGETQYF. The CDR3 DNA reads TGTGCCAGCAGTGACGCCGGGGGGGCTGGAGAGACCCAGTACTTC.

The V gene is TRBV5-5, the J gene TRBJ2-7, with D possibly called TRBD1 or TRBD2 (6 bases each). Germline loops: CDR1 SGHKS, CDR2 YYEKEE (reference sequence). Trimming removed 2 bases from V and 5 bases from J, with 14 bases in between. The CDR3 covers 14 residues. This CDR3 is CASSLGGIGHEQYF. CDR3 coding DNA: TGTGCCAGCAGCTTAGGGGGGATCGGCCACGAGCAGTACTTC.

The chain carries TRBV28 and TRBJ2-6; D is perhaps TRBD1 or TRBD2 (5 bases each). This CDR3 is 13 amino acids long. V was cut by 8 bases and J by 4 bases, with 9 bases left in between. CDR1 and CDR2 (germline): MDHEN, SYDVKM. The CDR3 spells CASRDQGANVLTF. The CDR3 nucleotides read TGTGCCAGCCGGGACCAGGGGGCCAACGTCCTGACTTTC.

This clonotype was counted only a few times. The CDR3 is CASSDRNGETQYF. The CDR3 DNA reads as TGTGCCAGCAGTGACAGGAACGGGGAGACCCAGTACTTC. This chain uses TRBV12-3 or TRBV12-4 with TRBJ2-5; D possibly corresponds to TRBD1 (6 bases). Trimming removed 5 bases at V and 5 bases at J, with 12 bases between. This CDR3 contains 13 residues.

Worth noting for this clonotype: The CDR3 does not close with the conserved phenylalanine or tryptophan, likely indicating a read error. The V call is TRBV9, the J call TRBJ2-2; D perhaps matches TRBD1 (5 bases). This CDR3 contains 15 residues. CDR1 is SGDLS, CDR2 YYNGEE, per germline. The V gene lost 0 bases and the J gene lost 3 bases, with 9 bases spanning the gap. The chain's CDR3 is CASSVDGAYTGELFI. The CDR3 DNA reads TGTGCCAGCAGCGTAGATGGGGCTTACACCGGGGAGCTGTTTATT.

The gene calls are TRBV2 and TRBJ2-2; tentatively, D is TRBD2 (6 bases). Germline CDR1 reads SNHLY; CDR2 reads FYNNEI. Trimming removed 0 bases from V and 7 bases from J, with 9 bases in between. The CDR3 runs 14 residues. CDR3 in amino acids: CASSEAQGGGELFF. Written as DNA, the CDR3 is TGTGCCAGCAGTGAAGCCCAGGGAGGCGGGGAGCTGTTTTTT.

At least ten counts were recorded for this clonotype. The chain combines TRBV5-1 with TRBJ1-2; no clear D gene. Germline V gene sequence: CDR1 SGHRS, CDR2 YFSETQ. Between the trimmed V and J ends, which lost 0 bases and 8 bases, there was a span of 8 bases. This CDR3 comprises 12 residues. This CDR3 is CASSLERTGYTF. Here the CDR3 DNA reads TGCGCCAGCAGCTTGGAACGTACCGGCTACACCTTC.

V usage is TRBV6-1 and J usage is TRBJ2-2; 12 bases agree with TRBD1. Trimming removed 6 bases from V and 7 bases from J; junction bases left unmatched: 6. In germline, CDR1 is MNHNS, CDR2 SASEGT. CDR3 length: 15 amino acids. CDR3 nucleotides: TGTGCCAGCAGCCCGGGACAGGGGGCTAACGGGGAGCTGTTTTTT. Encoded protein: CASSPGQGANGELFF.

This clonotype has at least ten counts. The rearrangement uses TRBV6-1 and TRBJ1-2; D uncertain. V was trimmed by 2 bases and J by 7 bases, leaving 5 bases between them. CDR1 and CDR2 (germline): MNHNS, SASEGT. The CDR3 is 11 residues long. Written as DNA, the CDR3 is TGTGCCAGCAGTGAAAGGTTTGGCTACACCTTC. It translates to CASSERFGYTF.

This clonotype occurred many times. The chain uses TRBV7-8 and TRBJ2-2, with D hard to call. Trimming pared 3 bases from V and 2 bases from J, leaving 7 bases between. The length of the CDR3 is 14 residues. The V gene's germline CDR1 is SGHVS and CDR2 FQNEAQ. CDR3 nucleotides: TGTGCCAGCAGCTTTAGTCTCAACACCGGGGAGCTGTTTTTT. This translates into CASSFSLNTGELFF.

The rearrangement joins TRBV6-1 to TRBJ2-7; no firm D call. This CDR3 is built from 13 residues. Looked up from germline, CDR1 is MNHNS and CDR2 is SASEGT. Trimming removed 2 bases at V and 2 bases at J, with 7 bases between. CDR3 in DNA: TGTGCCAGCAGTGAATTTAGGCCCTACGAGCAGTACTTC. Encoded protein: CASSEFRPYEQYF.

This clonotype has a count of ten or more. The chain uses TRBV12-3 or TRBV12-4 and TRBJ1-2; 9 bases are shared with TRBD1. This CDR3 region has 17 residues. Germline trimming cut 1 base from V and 2 bases from J; bases unmatched to any gene: 8. In DNA form, the CDR3 reads TGTGCCAGCAGTTTAGGGGCGACAGGGGGAGCAAACTATGGCTACACCTTC. Protein product: CASSLGATGGANYGYTF.

In this sample, this clonotype turned up many times. The CDR3 DNA sequence: TGTGCCAGCAGTTTTAAATACGAGCAGTACTTC. Amino acid sequence: CASSFKYEQYF. The chain joins TRBV28 to TRBJ2-7; D ambiguous. V was shortened by 3 bases and J by 4 bases, with 4 bases between the two germline ends. Germline CDR1 MDHEN, CDR2 SYDVKM. The length of the CDR3 is 11 residues. The variable domain in full, completed from reference TRBV28 and TRBJ2-7, reads DVKVTQSSRYLVKRTGEKVFLECVQDMDHENMFWYRQDPGLGLRLIYFSYDVKMKEKGDIPEGYSVSREKKERFSLILESASTNQTSMYLCASSFKYEQYFGPGTRLTVT.

The chain joins TRBV27 to TRBJ2-7, with no clear D. This CDR3 has 15 residues. The V gene lost 0 bases and the J gene lost 7 bases, with 16 bases spanning the gap. Germline CDR1 and CDR2: MNHEY and SMNVEV (reference sequence). CDR3 residues: CASSLSGFPLREQYF. DNA for the CDR3: TGTGCCAGCAGTTTATCGGGGTTTCCCCTAAGGGAGCAGTACTTC.

This clonotype was detected many times. The J gene is TRBJ1-5, the V gene TRBV28, with a tentative D call TRBD1 (6 bases). The CDR3 consists of 14 residues. Germline CDR1 MDHEN, CDR2 SYDVKM. V was cut by 6 bases and J by 6 bases, with 15 bases left in between. In DNA form, the CDR3 reads TGTGCCAGCAGATCGACAGGTTTGCCTCAGCCCCAGCATTTT. Translated, it gives CASRSTGLPQPQHF.